Below are 21 T cell receptor beta chains sequenced from a single sample in a study of beta chain features in type 1 diabetes. Since all of the isolated RNA was reverse transcribed, expressed TCRB transcripts were what got sequenced. Clones were sequenced by immunoSEQ multiplex PCR, and TCRdb holds only the in-frame ones, with some missing. The data contain 300,000 to 450,000 clones, roughly 13% of them singletons. The specimen sequenced was naive CD4+ T cells from blood. These receptors all come from a man between 18 and 29 years old in good health.

The rearrangement joins TRBV6-1 to TRBJ1-6; D is perhaps TRBD1 (5 bases). Germline loops: CDR1 MNHNS, CDR2 SASEGT. This CDR3 comprises 14 residues. V was trimmed by 3 bases and J by 8 bases, leaving 11 bases between them. CDR3 sequence: CASSESGYDSPLHF. For the CDR3, the DNA is TGTGCCAGCAGTGAGTCAGGGTATGATTCACCCCTCCACTTT.

In this sample, this clone turned up a few times. The V and J genes are TRBV2 and TRBJ1-5; D gene ambiguous. Germline loops: CDR1 SNHLY, CDR2 FYNNEI. V lost 3 bases and J lost 1, with 7 bases in between. The CDR3 is 14 amino acids. CDR3 sequence (DNA): TGTGCCAGCAGTGATACACAAAGCAATCAGCCCCAGCATTTT. Its protein is CASSDTQSNQPQHF.

Notes on this clone: The sample carries other DNA sequences with the same CDR3. This rearrangement joins TRBV28 to TRBJ2-7; D call uncertain. This CDR3 is 12 amino acids long. Trimming removed 3 bases from V and 3 bases from J, with 6 bases in between. Germline V gives CDR1 MDHEN, CDR2 SYDVKM. In nucleotides, the CDR3 is TGTGCCAGCAGTTTGACGGGCTACGAGCAGTACTTC. Amino acids: CASSLTGYEQYF.

The chain uses TRBV9 and TRBJ2-2; D is unresolved. The CDR3 is made up of 15 amino acids. V lost 3 bases and J lost 6, with 15 bases in between. Germline V gene lookup returns CDR1 SGDLS and CDR2 YYNGEE. The CDR3 DNA reads TGTGCCAGCAGCGCCCGATCTATTGGGCCCGGGGAGCTGTTTTTT. This sequence encodes CASSARSIGPGELFF.

This clone has just a few counts. V and J are TRBV7-2 and TRBJ1-3; D remains ambiguous. Per germline, CDR1 SGHTA and CDR2 FQGNSA. This CDR3 is built from 12 residues. The V and J ends lost 3 bases and 4 bases respectively, with 4 bases between them. CDR3 residues: CASSLTGNTIYF. The CDR3 DNA follows: TGTGCCAGCAGCTTGACAGGAAACACCATATATTTT.

This clone came up a few times. V and J are TRBV18 and TRBJ1-4; 8 bases map to TRBD1. The CDR3 is made up of 16 amino acids. The germline V gene encodes CDR1 KGHSH and CDR2 LQKENI. Trimming removed 3 bases from V and 8 bases from J; junction bases left unmatched: 11. CDR3 sequence reads: CASSPNSGTGIEKLFF. DNA for the CDR3: TGTGCCAGCTCACCCAACTCCGGGACAGGAATAGAAAAACTGTTTTTT.

This clone was observed a few times. The chain carries TRBV7-2 and TRBJ2-5; possibly TRBD2 for D (5 bases). Trimming removed 5 bases from V and 5 bases from J, with 15 bases in between. The CDR3 runs 14 residues. Germline V gives CDR1 SGHTA, CDR2 FQGNSA. For the CDR3, the DNA is TGTGCCAGCAGCGGATTACAGAGAGGGGAGACCCAGTACTTC. Its translation: CASSGLQRGETQYF.

The chain combines TRBV7-2 with TRBJ2-2; weak D call: TRBD1 (5 bases). This CDR3 is built from 16 residues. The V gene lost 6 bases and the J gene lost 5 bases, with 19 bases spanning the gap. CDR1 SGHTA and CDR2 FQGNSA come from the germline V gene. CDR3: CASSPAGSQGTGELFF. CDR3 nucleotides: TGTGCCAGCAGTCCGGCTGGCAGTCAGGGTACCGGGGAGCTGTTTTTT.

The V gene is TRBV6-5, the J gene TRBJ1-6; D ambiguous. CDR3 length equals 16 residues. V shed 0 bases and J shed 7 bases, with 13 bases lying between them. Germline assignment: CDR1 MNHEY and CDR2 SVGAGI. The CDR3 nucleotides read TGTGCCAGCAGTTACTCGAAACCGGAGAGAAATTCACCCCTCCACTTT. Protein: CASSYSKPERNSPLHF.

This clone was picked up a small number of times. CDR3 in DNA: TGTGCCAGCACAGGGAAGTACAATGAGCAGTTCTTC. Its protein product is CASTGKYNEQFF. This chain joins TRBV28 and TRBJ2-1; D may be TRBD1 (5 bases). The germline V gene encodes CDR1 MDHEN and CDR2 SYDVKM. V lost 7 bases, J lost 4 bases, and 8 bases lay in between. The CDR3 is made up of 12 amino acids.

The chain couples TRBV15 to TRBJ2-5; 10 positions agree with TRBD1. The ends lost 0 bases at V and 14 bases at J; junction bases unmatched: 3. This CDR3 is 12 amino acids long. CDR1 is LNHNV, CDR2 YYDKDF, per germline (reference sequence). The CDR3 nucleotides read TGTGCCACCAGCAGAGATAGGGACAGGGGATACTTC. Residues: CATSRDRDRGYF.

J is TRBJ2-7 and V is TRBV5-1; the match to TRBD2 covers 7 bases. J lost 4 bases, V lost 7 bases, and 8 bases had no gene match. The CDR3 contains 13 residues. Germline V gene lookup returns CDR1 SGHRS and CDR2 YFSETQ. The CDR3 reads CASGRDPTYEQYF. CDR3 DNA: TGCGCCAGCGGGAGGGACCCTACTTACGAGCAGTACTTC.

This clone was observed a handful of times. The chain employs TRBV7-9 and TRBJ2-3, with D maybe TRBD1 (5 bases). The germline V and J ends were trimmed by 1 base and 3 bases, with 8 bases remaining between them. The CDR3 extends over 14 amino acids. CDR1 is SEHNR and CDR2 is FQNEAQ in the germline V gene (reference sequence). CDR3 loop: CASSLETATDTQYF. As DNA, the CDR3 is TGTGCCAGCAGCTTAGAGACAGCTACAGATACGCAGTATTTT.

The chain is built from TRBV6-6 and TRBJ2-2; weak D call: TRBD1 (6 bases). The germline gives CDR1 MNHNY, CDR2 SVGAGI (reference sequence). Trimming removed 8 bases from V and 3 bases from J, with 7 bases in between. The CDR3 has 12 amino acids. In nucleotides, the CDR3 is TGTGCCAGCGGGGGCTACACCGGGGAGCTGTTTTTT. It codes for CASGGYTGELFF.

The chain has TRBV7-6 and TRBJ2-5, with TRBD1 matching over 7 bases. Germline CDR1 SGHVS, CDR2 FNYEAQ. The CDR3 loop spans 16 amino acids. V shed 1 base and J 3 bases; nucleotides not matched to a gene: 8. In DNA form, the CDR3 reads TGTGCCAGCAGCTTAGTAACAGGGGTTTTAGAAGAGACCCAGTACTTC. Translated: CASSLVTGVLEETQYF. The variable domain in full, completed from reference TRBV7-6 and TRBJ2-5, reads GAGVSQSPRYKVTKRGQDVALRCDPISGHVSLYWYRQALGQGPEFLTYFNYEAQQDKSGLPNDRFSAERPEGSISTLTIQRTEQRDSAMYRCASSLVTGVLEETQYFGPGTRLLVL.

This rearrangement joins TRBV7-9 to TRBJ2-7, with a tentative D call TRBD2 (5 bases). The length of the CDR3 is 12 residues. V was trimmed by 10 bases and J by 9 bases, leaving 19 bases between them. Germline CDR1 reads SEHNR; CDR2 reads FQNEAQ (reference sequence). As DNA, the CDR3 is TGTGCCATTGACCCCGCCGGGGAACCGCAGTACTTC. Protein: CAIDPAGEPQYF. The full variable domain, rest sourced from reference TRBV7-9 and TRBJ2-7, is DTGVSQNPRHKITKRGQNVTFRCDPISEHNRLYWYRQTLGQGPEFLTYFQNEAQLEKSRLLSDRFSAERPKGSFSTLEIQRTEQGDSAMYLCAIDPAGEPQYFGPGTRLTVT.

This clone was found a few times. CDR3 nucleotides: TGCGCCAGCAGCCAAGATCCCAGCGGAAACTACAATGAGCAGTTCTTC. It translates to CASSQDPSGNYNEQFF. The chain combines TRBV4-3 with TRBJ2-1, with a weak D call TRBD2 (5 bases). There are 16 residues in the CDR3. The germline V and J ends were trimmed by 0 bases and 3 bases, with 12 bases remaining between them. CDR1 is LGHNA and CDR2 is YSLEER in the germline V gene.

In this sample, this clone turned up a few times. The chain uses TRBV5-1 and TRBJ2-3; 8 nucleotides agree with TRBD2. CDR3 length: 16 amino acids. With 0 bases clipped from V and 0 bases from J, the junction kept 3 bases outside the gene matches. CDR1 is SGHRS, CDR2 YFSETQ, per germline. The CDR3 loop reads CASSLALAGSTDTQYF. The CDR3 DNA follows: TGCGCCAGCAGCTTGGCGCTAGCGGGCAGCACAGATACGCAGTATTTT.

The chain recombines TRBV30 with TRBJ1-2, with D uncertain. Germline lookup yields CDR1 GTSNPN and CDR2 SVGIG (reference sequence). CDR3 size: 13 residues. Trimming removed 1 base from V and 4 bases from J, with 10 bases in between. The DNA for the CDR3 is TGTGCCTGGAGTGAGTCGATCGGCTATGGCTACACCTTC. The encoded protein is CAWSESIGYGYTF.

The chain is built from TRBV7-8 and TRBJ2-2, with 11 positions matching TRBD2. Trimming at V came to 1 base and at J to 7 bases, leaving 14 bases not matched to a gene. Germline CDR1 is SGHVS and CDR2 is FQNEAQ. The CDR3 extends over 19 amino acids. CDR3 bases: TGTGCCAGCAGCTTAGGCAGATTAGCGGGAGGGCCCGATGGCGGGGAGCTGTTTTTT. This translates into CASSLGRLAGGPDGGELFF.

This clone was picked up a small number of times. This chain's CDR3 is CASSSPPRTGYGYTF. The DNA for the CDR3 is TGTGCCAGCAGTTCACCTCCAAGGACAGGGTATGGCTACACCTTC. The chain couples TRBV28 to TRBJ1-2, with 8 bases fitting TRBD1. There are 15 residues in the CDR3. V was pared by 4 bases and J by 5 bases, with 9 bases of the junction left unmatched. Germline lookup yields CDR1 MDHEN and CDR2 SYDVKM.